This is a list of T cell receptor beta chains from one sample in a study of radiation and T cells in renal cell carcinoma. Generated by immunoSEQ multiplex PCR, the TCRdb table keeps only in-frame clones and is missing some. The table includes 94,000 or so clones, 70% to 85% detected once. This sample comprised blood, obtained from a patient whose treatment included radiotherapy and nephrectomy. These receptors originate from a man in his fifties or sixties with renal cell carcinoma. Both conserved end residues are part of each CDR3. The order of the fields is clone size, J gene, D gene, V gene, CDR3 protein, CDR3 DNA. The D gene is left open where the match is weak. Clone size is given for some rows only: seen once, a few or many times, or a class if the clone is expanded.

clone_size: -; j_call: TRBJ2-7; d_call: TRBD2; v_call: TRBV5-4; cdr3_aa: CASSVTSGRPEQYF; cdr3_nt: TGTGCCAGCAGCGTAACTAGCGGGAGACCCGAGCAGTACTTC
clone_size: -; j_call: TRBJ1-4; d_call: -; v_call: TRBV7-2; cdr3_aa: CASSYAGHQNEKLFF; cdr3_nt: TGTGCCAGCAGCTATGCGGGACACCAGAATGAAAAACTGTTTTTT
clone_size: once; j_call: TRBJ2-1; d_call: -; v_call: TRBV19; cdr3_aa: CASSIPGHTANEQFF; cdr3_nt: TGTGCCAGTAGTATACCGGGACATACGGCAAATGAGCAGTTCTTC
clone_size: once; j_call: TRBJ2-7; d_call: -; v_call: TRBV19; cdr3_aa: CASSIAGDPYEQYF; cdr3_nt: TGTGCCAGTAGTATAGCCGGGGATCCCTACGAGCAGTACTTC
clone_size: -; j_call: TRBJ2-2; d_call: TRBD1; v_call: TRBV14; cdr3_aa: CASSRQGPTNTGELFF; cdr3_nt: TGTGCCAGCAGCCGACAGGGGCCGACGAACACCGGGGAGCTGTTTTTT
clone_size: -; j_call: TRBJ2-3; d_call: -; v_call: TRBV29-1; cdr3_aa: CSVEDILGGRRTDTQYF; cdr3_nt: TGCAGCGTTGAAGACATCCTCGGGGGGCGAAGAACAGATACGCAGTATTTT
clone_size: -; j_call: TRBJ1-2; d_call: TRBD1; v_call: TRBV11-2; cdr3_aa: CASSLAAQGDYGYTF; cdr3_nt: TGTGCCAGCAGCTTAGCGGCACAGGGGGACTATGGCTACACCTTC
clone_size: -; j_call: TRBJ2-7; d_call: TRBD1; v_call: TRBV29-1; cdr3_aa: CSASAPGQGAYEQYF; cdr3_nt: TGCAGCGCCTCAGCACCGGGACAGGGGGCTTACGAGCAGTACTTC
clone_size: -; j_call: TRBJ2-7; d_call: -; v_call: TRBV28; cdr3_aa: CASSPRRESEQYF; cdr3_nt: TGTGCCAGCAGCCCGCGGAGGGAATCCGAGCAGTACTTC
clone_size: -; j_call: TRBJ2-3; d_call: -; v_call: TRBV7-6; cdr3_aa: CASSLVGGPDTQYF; cdr3_nt: TGTGCCAGCAGCTTAGTCGGGGGACCAGATACGCAGTATTTT
clone_size: -; j_call: TRBJ1-2; d_call: -; v_call: TRBV10-3; cdr3_aa: CAIGSARGYTF; cdr3_nt: TGTGCCATCGGTTCGGCACGAGGCTACACCTTC
clone_size: -; j_call: TRBJ2-5; d_call: TRBD1; v_call: TRBV19; cdr3_aa: CASSMTGGKETQYF; cdr3_nt: TGTGCCAGTAGTATGACAGGGGGCAAGGAGACCCAGTACTTC
clone_size: -; j_call: TRBJ2-2; d_call: -; v_call: TRBV27; cdr3_aa: CASSLFGVLGLRHTGELFF; cdr3_nt: TGTGCCAGCAGTTTATTTGGCGTATTGGGACTGCGTCACACCGGGGAGCTGTTTTTT
clone_size: -; j_call: TRBJ1-4; d_call: TRBD1; v_call: TRBV7-2; cdr3_aa: CASSSTGQVARKLFF; cdr3_nt: TGTGCCAGCAGCTCAACGGGACAGGTGGCGAGGAAACTGTTTTTT
clone_size: -; j_call: TRBJ1-6; d_call: -; v_call: TRBV10-2; cdr3_aa: CASQRGRNSPLHF; cdr3_nt: TGCGCCAGCCAAAGAGGGAGGAATTCACCCCTCCACTTT
clone_size: -; j_call: TRBJ2-5; d_call: -; v_call: TRBV7-9; cdr3_aa: CASSINEGTQYF; cdr3_nt: TGTGCCAGCAGCATCAACGAAGGGACCCAGTACTTC
clone_size: -; j_call: TRBJ1-1; d_call: TRBD1; v_call: TRBV28; cdr3_aa: CASSLVGTGGLNTEAFF; cdr3_nt: TGTGCCAGCAGTTTGGTAGGGACAGGGGGCTTGAACACTGAAGCTTTCTTT
clone_size: -; j_call: TRBJ2-5; d_call: -; v_call: TRBV9; cdr3_aa: CASSPGGRVLLETQYF; cdr3_nt: TGTGCCAGCAGCCCCGGCGGGCGGGTCCTCCTAGAGACCCAGTACTTC
clone_size: -; j_call: TRBJ2-3; d_call: -; v_call: TRBV5-6; cdr3_aa: CASSLEGVGTDTQYF; cdr3_nt: TGTGCCAGCAGCTTGGAGGGAGTTGGCACAGATACGCAGTATTTT
clone_size: -; j_call: TRBJ2-7; d_call: TRBD2; v_call: TRBV7-9; cdr3_aa: CASATLAGGPYEQYF; cdr3_nt: TGTGCCAGCGCTACACTAGCGGGAGGGCCCTACGAGCAGTACTTC
clone_size: -; j_call: TRBJ2-7; d_call: TRBD2; v_call: TRBV5-1; cdr3_aa: CASSPGTSGIYEQYF; cdr3_nt: TGCGCCAGCAGCCCCGGGACTAGCGGGATCTACGAGCAGTACTTC
clone_size: -; j_call: TRBJ1-4; d_call: TRBD1; v_call: TRBV19; cdr3_aa: CASSIGQGEKLFF; cdr3_nt: TGTGCCAGTAGTATCGGACAGGGTGAAAAACTGTTTTTT
clone_size: -; j_call: TRBJ1-5; d_call: TRBD1; v_call: TRBV15; cdr3_aa: CATSGWDRASNQPQHF; cdr3_nt: TGTGCCACCAGCGGATGGGACAGGGCCAGCAATCAGCCCCAGCATTTT
clone_size: -; j_call: TRBJ1-4; d_call: TRBD1; v_call: TRBV4-1; cdr3_aa: CASSQGGTGNEKLFF; cdr3_nt: TGCGCCAGCAGCCAAGGCGGGACAGGGAACGAAAAACTGTTTTTT
clone_size: -; j_call: TRBJ2-7; d_call: -; v_call: TRBV5-1; cdr3_aa: CASSFLKMICEQYF; cdr3_nt: TGCGCCAGCAGCTTCCTTAAGATGATCTGCGAGCAGTACTTC
clone_size: -; j_call: TRBJ2-5; d_call: -; v_call: TRBV10-3; cdr3_aa: CAINSLERETQYF; cdr3_nt: TGTGCCATCAACTCCTTGGAAAGGGAGACCCAGTACTTC
clone_size: -; j_call: TRBJ2-7; d_call: TRBD2; v_call: TRBV4-2; cdr3_aa: CASSQGAVIAGTYEQYF; cdr3_nt: TGTGCCAGCAGCCAGGGCGCGGTAATAGCGGGAACCTACGAGCAGTACTTC
clone_size: few; j_call: TRBJ2-7; d_call: TRBD2; v_call: TRBV27; cdr3_aa: CASSLAASGSYEQYF; cdr3_nt: TGTGCCAGCAGTTTAGCGGCTAGCGGATCCTACGAGCAGTACTTC
clone_size: -; j_call: TRBJ2-1; d_call: -; v_call: TRBV18; cdr3_aa: CASSPTGPYNEQFF; cdr3_nt: TGTGCCAGCTCACCTACGGGGCCCTACAATGAGCAGTTCTTC
clone_size: once; j_call: TRBJ1-3; d_call: TRBD1; v_call: TRBV6-5; cdr3_aa: CASSYSGTASGNTIYF; cdr3_nt: TGTGCCAGCAGTTACTCCGGGACAGCCTCTGGAAACACCATATATTTT
clone_size: -; j_call: TRBJ2-1; d_call: TRBD2; v_call: TRBV6-1; cdr3_aa: CASSEGLAYNEQFF; cdr3_nt: TGTGCCAGCAGTGAGGGACTAGCCTACAATGAGCAGTTCTTC